This T cell receptor beta chain was found in a study of vaccination and CD4 T cells after COVID-19 (dated by TCRdb to between 2021 and 2022). For the study in its entirety: Convalescent patients had a positive SARS-CoV-2 result on nasal swab PCR, and of these patients, fewer than ten had mild disease and one had severe disease. The convalescent cohort included six males and four females, with two Hispanic individuals, seven Caucasians, two Asians and one multiracial person. In roughly 11 COVID-19 convalescent patients and a few infection-naive healthy vaccine recipients, the spike-specific CD4+ TCR repertoire before mRNA vaccination was compared with the repertoire after mRNA vaccination. Post-COVID blood samples were collected from convalescent patients a median of around 100 days after diagnosis, with a range of roughly 30 to 170 days. Two doses of either the Pfizer-BioNTech BNT162b2 vaccine (n=8) or the Moderna mRNA-1273 vaccine (n=2) were administered to participants. Post-vaccine blood samples were collected a median of approximately 77 days after the second vaccine dose, ranging from about 13 to 241 days. For stimulating the cultures, overlapping spike peptide pools were used, derived from SARS-CoV-2 as well as from the common cold coronaviruses HCoV-NL63, HCoV-OC43 and HCoV-229E. As controls, cultures received a CEFX viral epitope pool (the positive control), an HIV-1 Nef peptide pool (the negative control), or no peptide at all.

For this clonotype: Its antigen is still unknown. Per-base quality was not reported, and no clone a single base away is much larger than it.

Overall study outcomes, separate from this receptor: Of the vaccine-specific clones found in convalescent patients, nearly all (304 of 307) were mono-reactive for SARS-CoV-2 spike instead of being cross-reactive with common cold coronaviruses. Although the median number of SARS-CoV-2-reactive clonotypes went up from around 20 after infection to 38 after vaccination, the increase was not significant. Among convalescent patients, a median roughly 90% of the SARS-CoV-2-reactive clones seen after vaccination appeared only after vaccination, which suggests priming specific to the vaccine. Only a relatively small number of convalescent patients were included in the study, and early timepoints following natural infection were not analyzed.

Receptor amplification or capture employed PCR. At the Johns Hopkins FTIC core, DNA from the cultured CD4+ T cells underwent TCR sequencing with the Oncomine TCR Beta short-read assay. Genomic DNA was extracted from the cultured CD4+ T cells with the QIAamp micro DNA kit. Oncomine TCR Beta libraries from cultured CD4+ T cells were pooled using unique dual indexes and sequenced on an Illumina iSeq 100. The paper's data handling went like this. Non-productive sequences were filtered out, and CDR3s that did not start with C, did not end with F or W, or were shorter than 7 amino acids were discarded. The MANAFEST web application was used to identify antigen-specific clonotypes by comparing peptide-stimulated wells against reference wells and other culture wells. Positive clones required FDR below 0.05, an odds ratio above 5, and productive frequency above 0.1% in at least two of three replicate wells. A clonotype counted as cross-reactive if it showed significant expansion both in the SARS-CoV-2 spike wells and in at least one common cold coronavirus spike condition. Levenshtein distances (stringdist) and unrooted phylogenetic trees (ape) in R version 3.6.1 were used to assess CDR3 homology. TCRdb ran its own pipeline on the public reads, namely fastp trimming at Q25 and MiXCR clone calling, and kept in-frame beta chains. Under each unique CDR3 protein, matching rows form one entry showing the most common genes and DNA. TCRdb's processing, not the study's, gives the V and J calls here. This sample gives about 14,000 distinct CDR3 sequences in total; roughly 50% of them show up just once. The ten largest clonotypes hold approximately 4.4% of the sample.

The sample's treatment or condition label, in plain terms: approximately nine-day PBMC culture with coronavirus spike peptide pools or control peptides (ViraFEST assay). The study used the ViraFEST assay, which expanded antigen-specific T cells with peptide pools and then identified expanded clonotypes by TCR sequencing. The convalescent patients' positive SARS-CoV-2 PCR tests fell between March and December 2020, which was before the Alpha, Beta and Delta variants emerged in the United States. PBMCs were cultured at 1.5 million to 2 million per well in IMDM supplemented with about 5.5% human AB serum and about 10 IU/ml IL-2, with about 11 ug/ml peptide pools added. Half of the culture medium was replaced with fresh IL-2-containing medium on days 3 and 7. Once the cells had been in culture for about 10 days, the EasySep CD4+ T cell isolation kit was used to isolate CD4+ T cells by negative selection. Ficoll-Paque Plus gradient centrifugation was used to isolate PBMCs from whole blood, and the isolated PBMCs were then either used fresh or cryopreserved at -140C. Culture conditions were generally each tested in triplicate wells.

CDR1 and CDR2, per the germline V gene, are MNHNS and SASEGT. The CDR3 spans 15 residues, from the cysteine through the phenylalanine. CDR3 DNA is the only sequence kept; it has 45 bases, read in frame from the first base. V and J are trimmed by 7 bases and 0 bases, and the gene matches miss 7 bases of the junction. The material was CD4+ T cells from blood, cultured in vitro, obtained before SARS-CoV-2 vaccination. Recombination connected TRBV6-1 to TRBJ2-7; TRBD1 aligns with 9 central bases. The clonotype comes from a human donor who had recovered from COVID-19. At the DNA level, the sequence is TGTGCCAGCATGAGAGGGACAGGGAGCTCCTACGAGCAGTACTTC. This translates into CASMRGTGSSYEQYF.